The rows below give T cell receptor beta chains drawn from one sample of a study of blood T cell repertoires in COVID-19. Using immunoSEQ multiplex PCR, the repertoire was profiled, and TCRdb retains in-frame clones only, with some absent. The data contain 150,000 to 200,000 clones, around 82% of them singletons. The sequenced material came from peripheral blood. These TCRs come from a human donor with acute or convalescent COVID-19. The donor label of this sample is uncertain. CDR3s include the opening cysteine and the closing phenylalanine or tryptophan. Each record gives: clone size, D gene, V gene, CDR3 length, J gene, CDR3 protein, CDR3 DNA. D genes are given only for firm matches. A clone size is listed for some rows: how often the clone was seen (once, few, many), or a class if it is expanded.

NA	NA	TRBV15	15	TRBJ1-1	CATSREGGTSTEAFF	TGTGCCACCAGCAGAGAGGGGGGAACGAGCACTGAAGCTTTCTTT
NA	TRBD2	TRBV10-1	13	TRBJ2-7	CASSEAGVVEQYF	TGCGCCAGCAGTGAGGCGGGGGTCGTCGAGCAGTACTTC
NA	TRBD1	TRBV6-2/TRBV6-3	15	TRBJ1-6	CASSPGQGRGPPLHF	TGTGCCAGCAGCCCGGGACAGGGCAGAGGTCCACCCCTCCACTTT
NA	TRBD2	TRBV2	19	TRBJ2-1	CASSEGRPTSGRDYNEQFF	TGTGCCAGCAGTGAAGGAAGGCCGACTAGCGGGAGGGACTACAATGAGCAGTTCTTC
NA	TRBD1	TRBV28	14	TRBJ1-1	CASSTNRGRTEAFF	TGTGCCAGCAGTACGAACAGGGGGCGGACTGAAGCTTTCTTT
NA	NA	TRBV29-1	11	TRBJ2-7	CSVGLATEQYF	TGCAGCGTTGGACTCGCGACCGAGCAGTACTTC
NA	TRBD1	TRBV29-1	12	TRBJ2-7	CSAGTGAGEQYF	TGCAGCGCTGGGACAGGGGCGGGCGAGCAGTACTTC
NA	NA	TRBV4-2	16	TRBJ1-3	CASSQDPSVSGNTIYF	TGTGCCAGCAGCCAAGATCCCTCCGTCTCTGGAAACACCATATATTTT
NA	TRBD2	TRBV6-6	13	TRBJ2-7	CASRGTSGYEQYF	TGTGCCAGCAGGGGGACTAGTGGGTACGAGCAGTACTTC
NA	NA	TRBV30	14	TRBJ2-3	CAWGYGGGTDTQYF	TGTGCCTGGGGTTATGGGGGAGGTACAGATACGCAGTATTTT
NA	NA	TRBV19	15	TRBJ1-3	CASSKSGETGNTIYF	TGTGCCAGTAGTAAATCGGGGGAAACTGGAAACACCATATATTTT
NA	NA	TRBV2	13	TRBJ1-2	CAGPGFPSDGYTF	TGTGCCGGCCCAGGGTTTCCGAGTGATGGCTACACCTTC
NA	NA	TRBV5-4	16	TRBJ1-1	CASSLSRDISNTEAFF	TGTGCCAGCAGCTTGTCCCGGGACATTTCGAACACTGAAGCTTTCTTT
NA	NA	TRBV7-8	13	TRBJ1-1	CASSPPWAEEAFF	TGTGCCAGCAGCCCCCCTTGGGCAGAAGAAGCTTTCTTT
NA	NA	TRBV5-1	16	TRBJ2-7	CASTRDGPGQSYEQYF	TGCGCCAGCACCCGCGACGGTCCGGGACAATCCTACGAGCAGTACTTC
NA	TRBD2	TRBV25-1	17	TRBJ2-3	CASSVPAGGTSTDTQYF	TGTGCCAGCAGTGTCCCCGCCGGGGGGACTAGCACAGATACGCAGTATTTT
NA	NA	TRBV10-2	15	TRBJ2-2	CASSGGRGHTGELFF	TGCGCCAGCAGTGGGGGGCGGGGGCACACCGGGGAGCTGTTTTTT
NA	TRBD2	TRBV7-8	15	TRBJ2-7	CASSLGTSGSYEQYF	TGTGCCAGCAGCTTGGGGACTAGCGGTTCCTACGAGCAGTACTTC
NA	TRBD1	TRBV2	13	TRBJ1-2	CASREDRGEGYTF	TGTGCCAGCAGGGAGGACAGGGGGGAAGGCTACACCTTC
NA	TRBD2	TRBV7-2	17	TRBJ2-2	CASSFIPGLAGTGELFF	TGTGCCAGCAGCTTCATTCCGGGACTAGCGGGAACCGGGGAGCTGTTTTTT
few	TRBD1	TRBV28	15	TRBJ1-2	CASTREGAYKYGYTF	TGTGCCAGCACCCGGGAGGGGGCGTACAAATATGGCTACACCTTC
NA	NA	TRBV2	15	TRBJ1-6	CASSLLQGNNSPLHF	TGTGCCAGCAGTCTATTACAGGGAAATAATTCACCCCTCCACTTT
NA	TRBD1	TRBV19	16	TRBJ1-5	CASSIVDRGLGQPQHF	TGTGCCAGTAGTATAGTTGACAGGGGGCTGGGTCAGCCCCAGCATTTT
NA	TRBD1	TRBV3-1/TRBV3-2	16	TRBJ1-2	CASSHPGTGSYYGYTF	TGTGCCAGCAGCCATCCCGGGACAGGGTCTTACTATGGCTACACCTTC
NA	NA	TRBV9	14	TRBJ2-1	CASSVGGGAHEQFF	TGTGCCAGCAGCGTAGGTGGCGGGGCCCATGAGCAGTTCTTC
NA	NA	TRBV21-1	19	TRBJ2-5	CASSKVRAAGTGHEETQYF	TGTGCCAGCAGCAAAGTTAGGGCCGCCGGGACAGGGCATGAAGAGACCCAGTACTTC
NA	NA	TRBV7-2	15	TRBJ2-7	CASSLEGDPSYEQYF	TGTGCCAGCAGCTTAGAGGGGGATCCCTCCTACGAGCAGTACTTC
NA	NA	TRBV3-1/TRBV3-2	16	TRBJ1-2	CASSQGPLGPLRGYTF	TGTGCCAGCAGCCAAGGCCCGCTGGGGCCGTTACGGGGCTACACCTTC
NA	NA	TRBV3-1/TRBV3-2	15	TRBJ2-3	CASSRDAGSTDTQYF	TGTGCCAGCAGCCGAGATGCAGGGAGCACAGATACGCAGTATTTT
NA	NA	TRBV6-5	14	TRBJ2-1	CASSARDKYNEQFF	TGTGCCAGCAGCGCCCGGGACAAGTACAATGAGCAGTTCTTC
once	NA	TRBV5-4	14	TRBJ1-4	CASSLDRRAEKLFF	TGTGCCAGCAGCTTAGACCGGAGGGCTGAAAAACTGTTTTTT
few	NA	TRBV5-1	13	TRBJ2-7	CASSLDNSYEQYF	TGCGCCAGCAGCTTGGACAACTCCTACGAGCAGTACTTC
NA	NA	TRBV28	13	TRBJ1-4	CASSSSTPEKLFF	TGTGCCAGCTCCTCTTCTACCCCTGAAAAACTGTTTTTT
NA	TRBD1	TRBV19	15	TRBJ1-1	CASSTNQDREVEAFF	TGTGCCAGTAGTACCAACCAGGACAGGGAAGTTGAAGCTTTCTTT
few	TRBD2	TRBV7-2	16	TRBJ2-2	CASSSPTSGGAGELFF	TGTGCCAGCAGCTCGCCGACTAGCGGGGGGGCCGGGGAGCTGTTTTTT
NA	TRBD1	TRBV30	13	TRBJ1-5	CAWASQGAEPQHF	TGTGCCTGGGCCTCCCAGGGGGCTGAGCCCCAGCATTTT
NA	TRBD1	TRBV3-1/TRBV3-2	13	TRBJ1-5	CASSTDRDQPQHF	TGTGCCAGCAGCACGGACAGGGATCAGCCCCAGCATTTT
few	NA	TRBV7-9	14	TRBJ2-1	CASSAGLSYNEQFF	TGTGCCAGCAGCGCGGGGCTTAGTTACAATGAGCAGTTCTTC
once	TRBD1	TRBV6-5	14	TRBJ1-6	CASTLGQENSPLHF	TGTGCCAGCACCTTAGGACAGGAGAATTCACCCCTCCACTTT
NA	NA	TRBV3-1/TRBV3-2	15	TRBJ1-2	CASSLHPEPGGGYTF	TGTGCCAGCAGCCTCCATCCGGAACCAGGTGGGGGCTACACCTTC
NA	NA	TRBV7-2	14	TRBJ2-3	CASSLDRGTDTQYF	TGTGCCAGCAGCTTGGATCGGGGCACAGATACGCAGTATTTT
NA	NA	TRBV29-1	12	TRBJ2-5	CSVEGLQETQYF	TGCAGCGTTGAAGGGCTCCAAGAGACCCAGTACTTC
once	NA	TRBV30	13	TRBJ1-2	CAWSVSGNYGYTF	TGTGCCTGGAGTGTTTCGGGGAACTATGGCTACACCTTC
NA	NA	TRBV28	17	TRBJ1-6	CASRAPGPSSYNSPLHF	TGTGCCAGCAGGGCACCGGGTCCTAGCTCCTATAATTCACCCCTCCACTTT
NA	NA	TRBV27	16	TRBJ2-5	CASSSQEGAGRETQYF	TGTGCCAGCAGTTCACAGGAGGGGGCGGGACGGGAGACCCAGTACTTC
NA	TRBD2	TRBV11-2	13	TRBJ2-7	CASSSWTRDEQYF	TGTGCCAGCAGCTCCTGGACTAGGGACGAGCAGTACTTC
NA	TRBD1	TRBV5-1	15	TRBJ1-1	CASRLATRGPTEAFF	TGCGCCAGCAGGCTCGCGACCAGGGGGCCCACTGAAGCTTTCTTT
NA	NA	TRBV20-1	11	TRBJ1-1	CSAPGNTEAFF	TGCAGTGCCCCGGGTAACACTGAAGCTTTCTTT
few	NA	TRBV30	16	TRBJ1-5	CAWTHSRGGRNQPQHF	TGTGCCTGGACCCACTCCAGGGGAGGGCGCAATCAGCCCCAGCATTTT
NA	NA	TRBV29-1	13	TRBJ2-1	CSVLTVSYNEQFF	TGCAGCGTTTTAACGGTTTCCTACAATGAGCAGTTCTTC
NA	NA	TRBV7-8	17	TRBJ1-1	CASSGRDIYLRDTEAFF	TGTGCCAGCAGCGGCCGGGACATTTACCTCAGGGACACTGAAGCTTTCTTT
NA	NA	TRBV28	16	TRBJ1-5	CASSIGGGKSNQPQHF	TGTGCCAGCAGCATAGGGGGGGGCAAGAGCAATCAGCCCCAGCATTTT
NA	NA	TRBV9	16	TRBJ1-4	CASSPSPQGANEKLFF	TGTGCCAGCAGCCCGAGTCCCCAAGGGGCTAATGAAAAACTGTTTTTT
NA	TRBD1	TRBV5-6	15	TRBJ2-2	CASSSGTGVAGELFF	TGTGCCAGCAGCTCCGGGACAGGGGTAGCCGGGGAGCTGTTTTTT
NA	TRBD1	TRBV30	16	TRBJ1-2	CAWTPKGQAGSYGYTF	TGTGCCTGGACACCAAAGGGACAGGCCGGAAGCTATGGCTACACCTTC
few	NA	TRBV7-9	13	TRBJ2-7	CATAGRRPYEQYF	TGTGCCACCGCGGGGCGCCGGCCCTACGAGCAGTACTTC
NA	NA	TRBV27	14	TRBJ2-1	CASRTQGTYNEQFF	TGTGCCAGCAGAACCCAGGGAACCTACAATGAGCAGTTCTTC
NA	NA	TRBV7-9	13	TRBJ1-5	CASSLSQNQPQHF	TGTGCCAGCAGCTTATCCCAAAATCAGCCCCAGCATTTT
few	TRBD1	TRBV6-1	14	TRBJ1-1	CASSEAGDRWMTVF	TGTGCCAGCAGTGAAGCAGGGGACAGGTGGATGACTGTCTTT
NA	TRBD1	TRBV18	16	TRBJ2-7	CASSLQPGTGAYEQYF	TGTGCCAGCTCACTCCAACCCGGGACAGGGGCCTACGAGCAGTACTTC